These T cell receptor beta chains were read from a single sample in a study of T-cell reconstitution after alpha-beta-depleted transplantation in children. TCRdb redid the calling of the PCR reads with MiXCR, one entry per CDR3 protein. The repertoire holds about 640,000 distinct CDR3 sequences, with 16% as singletons. The sequenced sample was PBMCs from the stem cell graft donor, obtained from the stem cell graft. These receptors all come from a human donor who donated a stem cell graft to a child with acute myeloid leukemia. The CDR3 runs from the conserved cysteine through the conserved F or W. The order of the fields is V gene, J gene, clone size, D gene, CDR3 protein, CDR3 DNA. D genes are given only for firm matches. Only part of the rows carry a size: once, few, many, or a class if the clone is expanded.

V gene: TRBV29-1
J gene: TRBJ1-2
clone size: -
D gene: -
CDR3 protein: CSVSEGLNYGYTF
CDR3 DNA: TGCAGCGTTTCCGAAGGGCTTAACTATGGCTACACCTTC

V gene: TRBV29-1
J gene: TRBJ2-2
clone size: many
D gene: -
CDR3 protein: CSVEVGNTGELFF
CDR3 DNA: TGCAGCGTTGAGGTTGGGAACACCGGGGAGCTGTTTTTT

V gene: TRBV20-1
J gene: TRBJ1-6
clone size: -
D gene: -
CDR3 protein: CSARDAFSSYNSPLHF
CDR3 DNA: TGCAGTGCTAGAGACGCCTTCAGCTCCTATAATTCACCCCTCCACTTT

V gene: TRBV5-6
J gene: TRBJ2-6
clone size: many
D gene: TRBD1
CDR3 protein: CASSLGQGKSGANVLTF
CDR3 DNA: TGTGCCAGCAGCTTGGGACAGGGGAAATCTGGGGCCAACGTCCTGACTTTC

V gene: TRBV27
J gene: TRBJ2-4
clone size: many
D gene: TRBD2
CDR3 protein: CASSLERGRDIQYF
CDR3 DNA: TGTGCCAGCAGTCTAGAGCGGGGGAGGGACATTCAGTACTTC

V gene: TRBV7-2
J gene: TRBJ2-3
clone size: few
D gene: -
CDR3 protein: CASSLTRRTSTDTQYF
CDR3 DNA: TGTGCCAGCAGCTTAACAAGGCGCACTAGCACAGATACGCAGTATTTT

V gene: TRBV10-3
J gene: TRBJ2-1
clone size: many
D gene: -
CDR3 protein: CAISEGTSEQFF
CDR3 DNA: TGTGCCATCAGTGAGGGAACAAGTGAGCAGTTCTTC

V gene: TRBV12-3/TRBV12-4
J gene: TRBJ2-7
clone size: many
D gene: -
CDR3 protein: CASSRVRGYEQYF
CDR3 DNA: TGTGCCAGCAGTCGAGTACGGGGATACGAGCAGTACTTC

V gene: TRBV20-1
J gene: TRBJ2-3
clone size: many
D gene: TRBD2
CDR3 protein: CSARQGLAGGRPDTQYF
CDR3 DNA: TGCAGTGCTAGACAGGGACTAGCGGGGGGGAGGCCAGATACGCAGTATTTT

V gene: TRBV19
J gene: TRBJ2-6
clone size: -
D gene: -
CDR3 protein: CASSTSGSGANVLTF
CDR3 DNA: TGTGCCAGTAGTACATCAGGCTCTGGGGCCAACGTCCTGACTTTC

V gene: TRBV12-3/TRBV12-4
J gene: TRBJ2-3
clone size: many
D gene: TRBD1
CDR3 protein: CASSAGQVTREYF
CDR3 DNA: TGTGCCAGCAGTGCGGGACAGGTGACTAGGGAGTATTTT

V gene: TRBV28
J gene: TRBJ2-1
clone size: many
D gene: TRBD2
CDR3 protein: CASSPLAGGSYNEQFF
CDR3 DNA: TGTGCCAGCAGCCCACTAGCGGGGGGCTCCTACAATGAGCAGTTCTTC

V gene: TRBV5-8
J gene: TRBJ1-1
clone size: many
D gene: TRBD1
CDR3 protein: CASSWRTGGTEAFF
CDR3 DNA: TGTGCCAGCAGCTGGCGGACAGGGGGCACTGAAGCTTTCTTT

V gene: TRBV10-2
J gene: TRBJ1-4
clone size: -
D gene: -
CDR3 protein: CASGKGTVNEKLFF
CDR3 DNA: TGCGCCAGCGGAAAGGGGACGGTGAATGAAAAACTGTTTTTT

V gene: TRBV20-1
J gene: TRBJ1-6
clone size: many
D gene: -
CDR3 protein: CSARPGGDYNSPLHF
CDR3 DNA: TGCAGTGCTAGACCCGGAGGGGACTATAATTCACCCCTCCACTTT

V gene: TRBV20-1
J gene: TRBJ1-1
clone size: many
D gene: -
CDR3 protein: CSARGWTLGYEAFF
CDR3 DNA: TGCAGTGCTAGAGGTTGGACGCTCGGGTATGAAGCTTTCTTT

V gene: TRBV4-3
J gene: TRBJ1-1
clone size: -
D gene: -
CDR3 protein: CASSQRQGRHTEAFF
CDR3 DNA: TGCGCCAGCAGCCAAAGGCAGGGCCGGCACACTGAAGCTTTCTTT

V gene: TRBV6-5
J gene: TRBJ1-2
clone size: many
D gene: -
CDR3 protein: CASSYTGSNYGYTF
CDR3 DNA: TGTGCCAGCAGTTACACAGGGTCGAACTATGGCTACACCTTC

V gene: TRBV20-1
J gene: TRBJ1-3
clone size: -
D gene: TRBD1
CDR3 protein: CSATGQGRNTIYF
CDR3 DNA: TGCAGTGCTACGGGACAGGGTAGAAACACCATATATTTT

V gene: TRBV5-5
J gene: TRBJ1-4
clone size: once
D gene: TRBD1
CDR3 protein: CASSSTWGTGVEKLFF
CDR3 DNA: TGTGCCAGCAGCTCTACCTGGGGGACAGGGGTTGAAAAACTGTTTTTT

V gene: TRBV6-8
J gene: TRBJ1-5
clone size: -
D gene: TRBD1
CDR3 protein: CASSYPRTGEIQHF
CDR3 DNA: TGTGCCAGCAGTTACCCCAGGACAGGGGAGATCCAGCATTTT

V gene: TRBV6-1
J gene: TRBJ1-5
clone size: -
D gene: -
CDR3 protein: CASSEAGARSPQHF
CDR3 DNA: TGTGCCAGCAGTGAGGCGGGAGCAAGGTCGCCCCAGCATTTT

V gene: TRBV6-5
J gene: TRBJ1-1
clone size: -
D gene: -
CDR3 protein: CASSYGGGRDKVLKTEAFF
CDR3 DNA: TGTGCCAGCAGTTACGGGGGGGGGAGGGATAAGGTACTCAAGACTGAAGCTTTCTTT

V gene: TRBV4-3
J gene: TRBJ2-2
clone size: many
D gene: -
CDR3 protein: CASSQALSTGELFF
CDR3 DNA: TGCGCCAGCAGCCAAGCTCTTAGCACCGGGGAGCTGTTTTTT

V gene: TRBV10-3
J gene: TRBJ1-2
clone size: few
D gene: -
CDR3 protein: CASGTLIYSNYGYTF
CDR3 DNA: TGTGCCTCGGGGACATTGATTTATTCTAACTATGGCTACACCTTC

V gene: TRBV12-3/TRBV12-4
J gene: TRBJ2-5
clone size: few
D gene: TRBD2
CDR3 protein: CASSPITSVRETQYF
CDR3 DNA: TGTGCCAGCAGCCCTATTACTAGCGTCAGAGAGACCCAGTACTTC

V gene: TRBV15
J gene: TRBJ2-5
clone size: -
D gene: -
CDR3 protein: CATSREEIQETQYF
CDR3 DNA: TGTGCCACCAGCAGAGAAGAGATTCAAGAGACCCAGTACTTC

V gene: TRBV5-1
J gene: TRBJ2-1
clone size: -
D gene: -
CDR3 protein: CATRDGTSYNEQFF
CDR3 DNA: TGCGCCACCCGAGACGGAACTTCCTACAATGAGCAGTTCTTC

V gene: TRBV5-5
J gene: TRBJ1-2
clone size: -
D gene: -
CDR3 protein: CASSLAAGNYGYTF
CDR3 DNA: TGTGCCAGCAGCTTGGCGGCAGGGAACTATGGCTACACCTTC